Here is one T cell receptor (beta chain) with its context. Its antigen is still unknown. Nothing much larger sits one base from this clone, and base qualities are not available. One collaborating source in Seattle enrolled patients during active infection and followed them longitudinally through the course of disease. Collaborating institutions collected whole blood in K2EDTA tubes following their own protocols. For TCRbeta analysis, collaborators shipped samples in one of three forms: frozen whole blood, isolated PBMCs, or DNA extracted from either of those sample types. V loses 3 bases, J loses 13 bases, and the germline ends lie 7 bases apart. The CDR3 spans 10 residues, from the cysteine through the phenylalanine. The read is trimmed to its CDR3 DNA, 30 bases read in frame from base 1. TCRbeta CDR3 regions were amplified from genomic DNA by means of the immunoSEQ Assay, a bias-controlled multiplex PCR. Under the source paper's analysis protocol: Within the assay, amplification of reference gene primers was used to estimate how many nucleated cells each sample contained. To quantify the absolute abundance of each unique TCRbeta CDR3 rearrangement, sequence reads were collapsed and filtered. For each sample, productive Simpson clonality was calculated by taking the square root of Simpson's diversity index across productive rearrangements. In TCRdb, the immuneACCESS table is reduced to in-frame sequences with V and J assigned. These tables do not hold every clone; where another copy was compared, an unresolved V gene accounts for under half, and the others remain unexplained. That table is the source of V, J and clone size, and D and trimming were worked out from the DNA. Here the sample has about 290,000 clones; about 90% occur a single time. Around 10% of the sample comes from the top ten.

The sample is drawn from a study of blood T cell repertoires in COVID-19 (dated by TCRdb to the early 2020s). Describing the broader study: The collaborator samples originated in the United States, Italy and Spain and spanned the acute and convalescent phases of COVID-19. The material from the prospective study consisted of cDNA or gDNA derived from T cells, B-cell-depleted T cells, or PBMCs. Deeply sampled blood TCRbeta repertoires from subjects exposed to, actively infected with, or recovered from COVID-19 were included in the dataset. A freely available public database, intended as a resource for researchers studying the immune response to SARS-CoV-2, is where the repertoires were released. The samples were drawn from two sources: the first 160 participants of the ongoing ImmuneRACE study, and 950 to 1,500 subjects contributed by 6 global collaborators. Nearly every sample came with metadata listing a de-identified subject ID, COVID-19 status, age in years and sex. Where available, HLA class I and class II types were obtained from metadata supplied by the sample provider rather than from assay-based typing. Study-wide conclusions, independent of this receptor: How much clinical and demographic metadata was included differed by source and by participant, and the metadata was provided uncurated.

Sequenced material: peripheral blood. In this chain, TRBV12-3 or TRBV12-4 is recombined with TRBJ1-3; tentative D gene TRBD1, with 5 bases matching. The clonotype comes from a woman in her thirties with COVID-19, enrolled during active disease. For the CDR3, the sequence is CASSLGGIYF. At the DNA level, the sequence is TGTGCCAGCAGTTTGGGGGGGATATATTTT.